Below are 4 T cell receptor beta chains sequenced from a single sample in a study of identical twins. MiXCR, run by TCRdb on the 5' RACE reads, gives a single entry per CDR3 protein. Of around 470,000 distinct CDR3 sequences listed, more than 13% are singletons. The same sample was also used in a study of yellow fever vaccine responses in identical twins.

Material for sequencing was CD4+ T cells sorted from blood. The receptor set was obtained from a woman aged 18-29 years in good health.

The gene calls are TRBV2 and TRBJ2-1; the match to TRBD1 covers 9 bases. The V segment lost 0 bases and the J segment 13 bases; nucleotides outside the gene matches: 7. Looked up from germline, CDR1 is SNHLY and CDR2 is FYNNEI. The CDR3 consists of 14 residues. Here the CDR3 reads CASSEALRTGVQFF. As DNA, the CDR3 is TGTGCCAGCAGTGAAGCGCTTAGGACAGGGGTACAGTTCTTC.

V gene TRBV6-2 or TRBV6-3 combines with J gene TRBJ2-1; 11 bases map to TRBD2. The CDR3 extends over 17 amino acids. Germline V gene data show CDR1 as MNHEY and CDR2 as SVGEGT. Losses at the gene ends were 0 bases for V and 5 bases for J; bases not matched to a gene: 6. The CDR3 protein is CASSYSSRGLADNEQFF. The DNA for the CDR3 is TGTGCCAGCAGTTACTCTAGTCGGGGACTAGCGGACAATGAGCAGTTCTTC.

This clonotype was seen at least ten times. CDR3 nucleotide sequence: TGTGCCAGCAGTTCCCCCGGTGGGGCCCGGAACACTGAAGCTTTCTTT. Protein product: CASSSPGGARNTEAFF. The genes are TRBV12-3 or TRBV12-4 and TRBJ1-1; possible D gene TRBD1, 5 bases. This CDR3 is 16 amino acids long. The ends were cut back, 4 bases at V and 1 base at J, with 16 bases in the middle.

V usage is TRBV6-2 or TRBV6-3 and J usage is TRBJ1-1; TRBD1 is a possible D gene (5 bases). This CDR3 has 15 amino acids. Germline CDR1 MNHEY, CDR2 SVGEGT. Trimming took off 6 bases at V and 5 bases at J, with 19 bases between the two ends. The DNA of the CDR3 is TGTGCCAGCAGAAATGTTCGGGCAGGGCGTACTGAAGCTTTCTTT. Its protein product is CASRNVRAGRTEAFF.